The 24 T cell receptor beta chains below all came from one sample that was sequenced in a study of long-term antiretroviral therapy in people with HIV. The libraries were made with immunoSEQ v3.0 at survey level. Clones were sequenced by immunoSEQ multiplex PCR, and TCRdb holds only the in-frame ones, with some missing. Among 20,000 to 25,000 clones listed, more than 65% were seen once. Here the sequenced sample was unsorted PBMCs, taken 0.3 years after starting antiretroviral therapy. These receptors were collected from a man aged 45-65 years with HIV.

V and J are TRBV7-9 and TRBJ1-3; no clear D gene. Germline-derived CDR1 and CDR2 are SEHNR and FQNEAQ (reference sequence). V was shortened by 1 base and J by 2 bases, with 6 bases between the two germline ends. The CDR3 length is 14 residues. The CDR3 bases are TGTGCCAGCAGCTTAGGGACGACTGGAAACACCATATATTTT. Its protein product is CASSLGTTGNTIYF.

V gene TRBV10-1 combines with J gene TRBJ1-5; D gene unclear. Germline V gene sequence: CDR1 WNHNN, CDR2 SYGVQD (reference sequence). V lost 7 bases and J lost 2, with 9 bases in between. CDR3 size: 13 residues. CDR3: CASTASGNQPQHF. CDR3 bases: TGCGCCAGCACAGCGTCAGGCAATCAGCCCCAGCATTTT.

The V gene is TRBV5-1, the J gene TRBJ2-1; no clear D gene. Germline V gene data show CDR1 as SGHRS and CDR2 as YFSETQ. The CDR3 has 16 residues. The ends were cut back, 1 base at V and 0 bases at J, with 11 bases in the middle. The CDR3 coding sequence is TGCGCCAGCAGCTTGTTGCGACTCAGCTCCTACAATGAGCAGTTCTTC. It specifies CASSLLRLSSYNEQFF.

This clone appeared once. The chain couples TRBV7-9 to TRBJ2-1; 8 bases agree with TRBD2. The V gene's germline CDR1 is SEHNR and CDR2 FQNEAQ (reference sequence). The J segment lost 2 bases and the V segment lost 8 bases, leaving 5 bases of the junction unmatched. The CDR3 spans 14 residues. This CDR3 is CASRREGAYNEQFF. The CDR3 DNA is TGTGCCAGCCGCCGGGAGGGTGCCTACAATGAGCAGTTCTTC.

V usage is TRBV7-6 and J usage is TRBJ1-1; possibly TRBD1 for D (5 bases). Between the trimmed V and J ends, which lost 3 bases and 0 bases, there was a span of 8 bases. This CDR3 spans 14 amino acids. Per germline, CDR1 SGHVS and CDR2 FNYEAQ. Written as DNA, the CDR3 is TGTGCCAGCAGCTTGGGGGTTGTGAACACTGAAGCTTTCTTT. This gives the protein CASSLGVVNTEAFF.

CDR3 amino acids: CASSIAVDTEAFF. For the CDR3, the DNA is TGTGCCAGTAGTATTGCAGTCGACACTGAAGCTTTCTTT. The gene calls are TRBV19 and TRBJ1-1; D not resolved. Germline CDR1 reads LNHDA; CDR2 reads SQIVND (reference sequence). The V gene lost 3 bases and the J gene lost 3 bases, with 8 bases spanning the gap. The CDR3 spans 13 residues.

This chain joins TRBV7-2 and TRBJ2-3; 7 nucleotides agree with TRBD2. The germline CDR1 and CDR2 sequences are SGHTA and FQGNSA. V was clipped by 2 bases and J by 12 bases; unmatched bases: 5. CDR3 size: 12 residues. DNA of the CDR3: TGTGCCAGCAGCTTAATGGCGGGGGAACAGTATTTT. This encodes CASSLMAGEQYF.

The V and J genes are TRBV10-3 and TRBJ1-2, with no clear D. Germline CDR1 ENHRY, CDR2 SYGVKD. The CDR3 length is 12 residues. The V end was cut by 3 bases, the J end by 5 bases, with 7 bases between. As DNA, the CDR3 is TGTGCCATCAGTGATATGCGTTATGGCTACACCTTC. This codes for CAISDMRYGYTF.

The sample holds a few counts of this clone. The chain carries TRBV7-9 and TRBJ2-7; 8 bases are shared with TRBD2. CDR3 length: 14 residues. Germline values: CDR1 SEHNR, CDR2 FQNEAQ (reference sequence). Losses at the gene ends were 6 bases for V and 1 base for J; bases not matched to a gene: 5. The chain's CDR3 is CASSSSGGSYEQYF. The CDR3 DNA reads TGTGCCAGCAGTTCAAGCGGGGGATCCTACGAGCAGTACTTC.

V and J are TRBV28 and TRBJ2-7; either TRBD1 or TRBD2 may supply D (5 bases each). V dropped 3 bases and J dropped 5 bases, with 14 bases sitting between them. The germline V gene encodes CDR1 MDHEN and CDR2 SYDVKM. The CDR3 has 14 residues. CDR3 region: CASSFEGFGDEQYF. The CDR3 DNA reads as TGTGCCAGCAGTTTCGAGGGGTTTGGCGACGAGCAGTACTTC. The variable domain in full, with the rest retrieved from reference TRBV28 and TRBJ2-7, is DVKVTQSSRYLVKRTGEKVFLECVQDMDHENMFWYRQDPGLGLRLIYFSYDVKMKEKGDIPEGYSVSREKKERFSLILESASTNQTSMYLCASSFEGFGDEQYFGPGTRLTVT.

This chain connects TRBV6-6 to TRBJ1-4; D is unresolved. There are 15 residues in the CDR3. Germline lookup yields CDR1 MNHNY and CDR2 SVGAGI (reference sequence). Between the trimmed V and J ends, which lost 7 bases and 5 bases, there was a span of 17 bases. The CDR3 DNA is TGTGCCAGCACCGAGCGAGGACTGTCGAATGAAAAACTGTTTTTT. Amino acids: CASTERGLSNEKLFF.

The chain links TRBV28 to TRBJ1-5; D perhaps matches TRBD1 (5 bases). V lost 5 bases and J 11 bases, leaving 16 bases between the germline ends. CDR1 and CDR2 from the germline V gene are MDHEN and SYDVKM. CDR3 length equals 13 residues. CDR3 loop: CASSPPGGSAQHF. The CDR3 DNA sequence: TGTGCCAGCAGTCCCCCGGGGGGGTCAGCCCAGCATTTT.

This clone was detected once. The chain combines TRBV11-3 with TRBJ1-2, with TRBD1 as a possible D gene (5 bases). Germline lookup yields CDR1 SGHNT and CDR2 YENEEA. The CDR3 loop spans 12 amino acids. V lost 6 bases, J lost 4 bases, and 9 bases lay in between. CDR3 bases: TGTGCCAGCAGGGAAGACAGCTATGGCTACACCTTC. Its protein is CASREDSYGYTF. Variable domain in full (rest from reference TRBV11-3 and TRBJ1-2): EAGVVQSPRYKIIEKKQPVAFWCNPISGHNTLYWYLQNLGQGPELLIRYENEEAVDDSQLPKDRFSAERLKGVDSTLKIQPAELGDSAVYLCASREDSYGYTFGSGTRLTVV.

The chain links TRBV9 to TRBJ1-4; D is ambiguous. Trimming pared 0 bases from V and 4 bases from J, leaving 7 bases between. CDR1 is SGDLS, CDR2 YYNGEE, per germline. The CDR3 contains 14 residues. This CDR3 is CASSVEQSNEKLFF. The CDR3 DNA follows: TGTGCCAGCAGCGTAGAACAGAGTAATGAAAAACTGTTTTTT.

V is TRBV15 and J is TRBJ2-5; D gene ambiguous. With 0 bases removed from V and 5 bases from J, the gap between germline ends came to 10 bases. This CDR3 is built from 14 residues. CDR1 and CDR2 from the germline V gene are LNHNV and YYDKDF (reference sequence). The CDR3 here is CATSRDLVGETQYF. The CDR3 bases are TGTGCCACCAGCAGAGATCTGGTGGGGGAGACCCAGTACTTC.

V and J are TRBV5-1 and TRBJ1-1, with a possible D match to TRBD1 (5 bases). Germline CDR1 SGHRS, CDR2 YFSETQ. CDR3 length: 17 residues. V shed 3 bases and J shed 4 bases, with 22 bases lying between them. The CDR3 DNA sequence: TGCGCCAGCAGCTACGCTGACGAGACAGCTTTCTCCACTGAAGCTTTCTTT. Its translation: CASSYADETAFSTEAFF.

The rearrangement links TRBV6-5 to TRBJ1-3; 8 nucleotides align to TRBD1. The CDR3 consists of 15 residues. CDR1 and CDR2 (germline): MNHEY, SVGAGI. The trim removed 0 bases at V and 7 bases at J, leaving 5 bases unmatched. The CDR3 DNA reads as TGTGCCAGCAGTTACTCGAGGACAGGGCGGAACACCATATATTTT. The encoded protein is CASSYSRTGRNTIYF.

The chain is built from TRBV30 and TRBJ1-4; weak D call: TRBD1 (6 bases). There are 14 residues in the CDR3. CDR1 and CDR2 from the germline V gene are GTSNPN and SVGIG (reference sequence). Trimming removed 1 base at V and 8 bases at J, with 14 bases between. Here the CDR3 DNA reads TGTGCCTGGAGTGATGGGGGCGCGGGGGAAAAACTGTTTTTT. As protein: CAWSDGGAGEKLFF.

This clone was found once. The CDR3 reads CASQRVVGGFQPQHF. In DNA, the CDR3 is TGTGCCAGCCAAAGAGTGGTGGGGGGCTTTCAGCCCCAGCATTTT. The chain combines TRBV2 with TRBJ1-5, with D perhaps matching TRBD1 (6 bases). The CDR3 consists of 15 residues. CDR1 and CDR2 (germline): SNHLY, FYNNEI. V was pared by 8 bases and J by 6 bases, with 20 bases between.

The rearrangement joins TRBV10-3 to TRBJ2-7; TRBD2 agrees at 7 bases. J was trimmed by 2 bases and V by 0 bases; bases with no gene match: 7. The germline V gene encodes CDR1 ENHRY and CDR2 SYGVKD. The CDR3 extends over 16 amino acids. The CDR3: CAISESTASGTYEQYF. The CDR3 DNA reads TGTGCCATCAGTGAGTCGACGGCTAGCGGTACCTACGAGCAGTACTTC.

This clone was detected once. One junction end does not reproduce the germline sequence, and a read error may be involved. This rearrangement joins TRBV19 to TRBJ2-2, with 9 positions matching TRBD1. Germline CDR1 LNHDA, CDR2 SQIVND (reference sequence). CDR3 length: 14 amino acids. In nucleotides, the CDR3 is TGTGCCATAAGAGACAGGGGGAACGCCGGGGAGCTGTTTTTT. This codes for CAIRDRGNAGELFF. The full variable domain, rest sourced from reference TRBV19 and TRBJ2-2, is DGGITQSPKYLFRKEGQNVTLSCEQNLNHDAMYWYRQDPGQGLRLIYYSQIVNDFQKGDIAEGYSVSREKKESFPLTVTSAQKNPTAFYLCAIRDRGNAGELFFGEGSRLTVL.

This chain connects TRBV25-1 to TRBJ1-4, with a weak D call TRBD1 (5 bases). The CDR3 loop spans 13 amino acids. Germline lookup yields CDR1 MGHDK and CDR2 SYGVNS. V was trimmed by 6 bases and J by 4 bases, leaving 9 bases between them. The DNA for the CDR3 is TGTGCCAGCAGAGGGACGTATAATGAAAAACTGTTTTTT. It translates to CASRGTYNEKLFF.

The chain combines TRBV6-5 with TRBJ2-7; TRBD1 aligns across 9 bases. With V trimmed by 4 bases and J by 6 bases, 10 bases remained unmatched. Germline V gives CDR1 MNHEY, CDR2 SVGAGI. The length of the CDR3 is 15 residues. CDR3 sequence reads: CASSSFGTGLFEQYF. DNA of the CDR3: TGTGCCAGCAGTTCTTTTGGGACAGGGTTGTTCGAGCAGTACTTC.

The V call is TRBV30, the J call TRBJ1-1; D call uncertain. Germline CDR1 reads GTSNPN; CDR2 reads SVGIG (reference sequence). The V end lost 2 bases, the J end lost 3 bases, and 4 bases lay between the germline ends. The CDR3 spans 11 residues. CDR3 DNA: TGTGCCTGGAGTAGGGACACTGAAGCTTTCTTT. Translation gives CAWSRDTEAFF.